The T cell receptor (beta chain) under discussion was sequenced for a study of ipilimumab plus nivolumab after autologous stem cell transplantation. Trimming pared 8 bases from V and 0 bases from J, leaving 7 bases between. The CDR3 extends over 12 amino acids. Germline V gene sequence: CDR1 MDHEN, CDR2 SYDVKM. Starting 14 to 28 days after autologous transplant, ipilimumab 1 mg/kg was given. TCRdb's copy holds only in-frame clones and misses some; the assay was immunoSEQ multiplex PCR. This table has 17,000 or so clones, 65% to 80% appearing once. The specimen comprised PBMCs, sampled in a trial of ipilimumab plus nivolumab as post-transplant consolidation. The receptor was derived from a male donor with diffuse large B-cell lymphoma. The gene calls are TRBV28 and TRBJ1-1, with D possibly TRBD1 on 5 matching bases. The CDR3 region has the DNA TGTGCCAGCGGGACTTTGAACACTGAAGCTTTCTTT. Its protein product is CASGTLNTEAFF.